This is a list of T cell receptor beta chains from one sample in a study of early T cells in non-severe SARS-CoV-2 infection. TCRdb redid the calling of the 5' RACE reads with MiXCR, one entry per CDR3 protein. The top ten clones hold around 6.3% of a sample with around 40,000 distinct CDR3 sequences, 6.3% of them seen once. Sequencing was performed on whole blood. The receptors shown here come from an adult who was a healthcare worker with PCR-confirmed SARS-CoV-2 infection or an uninfected control (not recorded which). Each CDR3 is given with its conserved first and last residue. The order of the fields is V gene, D gene, J gene, clone size, CDR3 protein, CDR3 DNA. The D gene is left open where the match is weak. The size field is filled for only some rows; it gives once, few, many or a size class.

TRBV12-3/TRBV12-4,TRBD2,TRBJ2-3,few,CASGGLVSTDTQYF,TGTGCCAGCGGGGGACTAGTCTCCACAGATACGCAGTATTTT
TRBV24-1,TRBD1,TRBJ1-2,few,CATSDPGTGLYGYTF,TGTGCCACCAGTGACCCCGGGACAGGCCTTTATGGCTACACCTTC
TRBV28,-,TRBJ1-3,-,CASSLEGPGNTIYF,TGTGCCAGCAGTTTAGAGGGGCCTGGAAACACCATATATTTT
TRBV4-1,-,TRBJ2-5,many,CASSQGVQETQYF,TGCGCCAGCAGCCAAGGAGTGCAAGAGACCCAGTACTTC
TRBV20-1,-,TRBJ2-1,few,CSASTGELYNEQFF,TGCAGTGCTAGTACGGGGGAACTATACAATGAGCAGTTCTTC
TRBV5-1,-,TRBJ2-1,-,CASSLVGSGGNEQFF,TGCGCCAGCAGCTTGGTCGGGAGTGGGGGCAATGAGCAGTTCTTC
TRBV7-9,-,TRBJ2-7,many,CASSLAGPVYEQYF,TGTGCCAGCAGCTTAGCGGGACCCGTTTACGAGCAGTACTTC
TRBV7-2,-,TRBJ1-1,-,CASSLGQSRAFF,TGTGCCAGCAGCTTGGGCCAAAGTAGGGCTTTCTTT
TRBV14,-,TRBJ1-2,once,CASSQSGSYGYTF,TGTGCCAGCAGCCAATCAGGGAGCTATGGCTACACCTTC
TRBV12-3/TRBV12-4,-,TRBJ1-6,many,CASSLRPTNSPLHF,TGTGCCAGCAGCCTTAGACCGACAAATTCACCCCTCCACTTT
TRBV5-4,-,TRBJ2-7,many,CASSLPGDHEQYF,TGTGCCAGCAGCTTGCCAGGGGACCACGAGCAGTACTTC
TRBV11-2,-,TRBJ1-4,many,CASSLEGGTTNEKLFF,TGTGCCAGCAGCTTAGAGGGGGGTACAACTAATGAAAAACTGTTTTTT
TRBV6-2/TRBV6-3,-,TRBJ2-7,many,CASSSIGAQYF,TGTGCCAGCAGTTCCATCGGGGCGCAGTACTTC
TRBV3-1,TRBD1,TRBJ2-2,-,CASSQGQGGDTGELFF,TGTGCCAGCAGCCAGGGACAGGGAGGGGACACCGGGGAGCTGTTTTTT
TRBV4-3,TRBD2,TRBJ2-5,many,CASSQDQMAGVGETQYF,TGCGCCAGCAGCCAAGATCAAATGGCGGGAGTAGGGGAGACCCAGTACTTC
TRBV6-1,-,TRBJ2-3,few,CASSEQAPWTDTQYF,TGTGCCAGCAGTGAACAGGCTCCTTGGACAGATACGCAGTATTTT
TRBV4-1,-,TRBJ2-1,few,CASSQLISPHEQFF,TGCGCCAGCAGCCAACTGATTTCCCCCCATGAGCAGTTCTTC